This T cell receptor (beta chain) came from a study of blood T cells in healthy people across ages. Findings and limits, study-wide: Conclusively comparing naive with antigen-experienced cells was impossible with unsorted PBMCs.

The V segment lost 3 bases and the J segment 6 bases; nucleotides outside the gene matches: 6. The germline V gene encodes CDR1 LGHNA and CDR2 YNFKEQ. The CDR3 has 14 residues. A second roughly 7 to 11 cycle PCR used barcoded and J-beta primers. MiXCR, run by TCRdb on the 5' RACE reads, gives a single entry per CDR3 protein. Here the sample spans some 790,000 distinct CDR3 sequences, around 26% being singletons. As regards this clonotype: Its antigen is currently unknown.

This TCR came from a woman of 80 years or more in good health. The chain combines TRBV4-2 with TRBJ2-7, with 9 bases that match TRBD2. The sequenced sample consisted of blood. The CDR3 DNA reads TGTGCCAGCAGCCAGATCGGACTAGCGCCCGAGCAGTACTTC. Translating gives CASSQIGLAPEQYF.